This T cell receptor (beta chain) was observed in a study of response to subunit inactivated influenza vaccine. This clonotype was counted between two and nine times. V was trimmed by 1 base and J by 6 bases, leaving 15 bases between them. The CDR3 runs 16 residues. The germline V gene encodes CDR1 MGHDK and CDR2 SYGVNS. TCRdb passed the RT-PCR reads through MiXCR, listing each CDR3 protein once. The sample contains over 750,000 distinct CDR3 sequences, 21% of which appear only once. V is TRBV25-1 and J is TRBJ2-2, with D possibly TRBD2 on 5 matching bases. This clonotype was obtained from a man in his fifties who received an inactivated influenza vaccine. The material sequenced was PBMCs from blood, taken around 5 days after vaccination. CDR3 loop: CASSELTSKEAGELFF. CDR3 in DNA: TGTGCCAGCAGTGAATTGACTTCTAAGGAGGCCGGGGAGCTGTTTTTT.